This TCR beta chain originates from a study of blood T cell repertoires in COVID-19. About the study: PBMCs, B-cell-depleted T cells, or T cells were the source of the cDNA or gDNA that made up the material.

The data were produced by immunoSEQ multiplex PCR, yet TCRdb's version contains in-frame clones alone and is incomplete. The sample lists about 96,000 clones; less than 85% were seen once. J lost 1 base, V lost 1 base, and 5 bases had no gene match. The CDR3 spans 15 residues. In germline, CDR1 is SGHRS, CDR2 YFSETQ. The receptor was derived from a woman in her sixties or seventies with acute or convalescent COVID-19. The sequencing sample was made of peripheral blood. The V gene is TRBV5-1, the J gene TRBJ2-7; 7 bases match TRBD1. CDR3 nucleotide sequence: TGCGCCAGCAGCTTGAGTGGGACAGAATCCTACGAGCAGTACTTC. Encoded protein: CASSLSGTESYEQYF. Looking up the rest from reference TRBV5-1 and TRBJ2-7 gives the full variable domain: KAGVTQTPRYLIKTRGQQVTLSCSPISGHRSVSWYQQTPGQGLQFLFEYFSETQRNKGNFPGRFSGRQFSNSRSEMNVSTLELGDSALYLCASSLSGTESYEQYFGPGTRLTVT.